This T cell receptor beta chain was retrieved from a study of blood T cell repertoires in COVID-19 (dated by TCRdb to 2020 to 2022). With respect to the entire study: Samples covering the acute and convalescent phases of COVID-19 were provided by collaborators in the United States, Italy and Spain. The prospective study material was composed of cDNA or gDNA derived from T cells, B-cell-depleted T cells, or PBMCs. Deeply sampled blood TCRbeta repertoires from subjects exposed to, actively infected with, or recovered from COVID-19 were included in the dataset. A freely available public database, intended as a resource for researchers studying the immune response to SARS-CoV-2, is where the repertoires were released. Samples came from the ongoing ImmuneRACE study (first 160 participants) plus 1,254 subjects from 6 global collaborators. Sample metadata almost always included a de-identified subject ID, COVID-19 status, age in years and sex. Where available, HLA class I and class II types were taken from metadata supplied by the sample provider and were not determined by assay-based typing.

In the prospective study, participants were about 18 to 100 years old, resided in approximately 25 geographic areas of the United States, and were enrolled through a virtual design. In the prospective study, cohorts were assigned on the basis of participant-reported clinical history obtained from a screening survey and a study questionnaire. Exposed participants had been in contact, within 2 weeks of entering the study, with a person who had a PCR-confirmed or clinician-diagnosed case of COVID-19. Each participant in the prospective study had whole blood, serum and a nasopharyngeal or oropharyngeal swab collected by mobile phlebotomists. Prospective study participants could optionally give additional blood draws and questionnaires over a roughly two-month period. Blood samples from the prospective study were shipped frozen or at room temperature prior to DNA extraction. Turning to this clone: Its specific antigen is unknown. Per-base qualities were not stored, and no clone one base away is much larger.

TCRbeta CDR3 regions were amplified from genomic DNA using the immunoSEQ Assay, a bias-controlled multiplex PCR. The source study handled its data this way. Nucleated cell counts per sample were estimated from amplification of reference gene primers within the assay. To quantify the absolute abundance of each unique TCRbeta CDR3 rearrangement, sequence reads were collapsed and filtered. For each sample, productive Simpson clonality was calculated as the square root of Simpson's diversity index across productive rearrangements. This is the immuneACCESS table as TCRdb keeps it, with only in-frame sequences that have V and J called. A part of the clones is gone; compared with another copy, unresolved V genes explain less than half, and the rest is unexplained. V and J calls and clone size are as listed in that table; D and trimming were resolved from the DNA. The sample data list about 220,000 clones, and roughly 80% of these were observed just once. Of the sample, 4.5% to 5% is held by the ten largest clones.

The paper as a whole reports these results and caveats: Clinical and demographic metadata were provided uncurated, with the amount varying by source and participant.

Relative to germline, V is 3 bases shorter and J is 0 bases shorter, with 8 bases between their ends. CDR1 and CDR2 are drawn from the germline V gene (reference sequence): LNHDA, SQIVND. The cysteine opens and the phenylalanine closes a CDR3 of 14 amino acids. The kept DNA is CDR3 alone, 42 bases in frame from the first base. The sequence derives from a woman in her fifties or sixties who had been exposed to COVID-19. Input material: PBMCs or T cells enriched from blood (not recorded which). The rearrangement joined TRBV19 to TRBJ1-1; there is no confident call for the D gene. The bases are TGTGCCAGTAGTATCCCCCATCTGAACACTGAAGCTTTCTTT. Translated, this is CASSIPHLNTEAFF.